This entry is about one T cell receptor (beta chain). Antigen unknown. The data are from a study of T cells in Graves' hyperthyroidism and ophthalmopathy. Study conclusions and caveats: Ophthalmopathy was identified by the model a median around 6.9 months ahead of onset.

The V and J ends lost 3 bases and 8 bases respectively, with 13 bases between them. This CDR3 is 14 amino acids long. Germline V gene lookup returns CDR1 LNHDA and CDR2 SQIVND (reference sequence). Amplified TCR beta CDR3 regions derived from RNA transcripts. HTBI primers were the set used in a first-round RT-PCR of the TCR CDR3. From the multiplex PCR reads, TCRdb called clonotypes with MiXCR, one entry per CDR3 protein. This sample has a few hundred thousand distinct CDR3 sequences; around a fifth occur once, and the top ten carry 45% to 50%. The sample consisted of blood. The chain has TRBV19 and TRBJ1-4, with a weak D call TRBD1 (5 bases). The source is a woman aged 65 to 85 with Graves' ophthalmopathy. The CDR3 region is CASSIAGAVEKLFF. CDR3 sequence (DNA): TGTGCCAGTAGTATCGCCGGGGCGGTGGAAAAACTGTTTTTT.